A selection of T cell receptor beta chains follows, all from one sample in a study of control samples from healthy donors and cancer patients. The protocol was immunoSEQ multiplex PCR, while the TCRdb copy is restricted to in-frame clones and leaves out a portion. The table has about 60,000 clones, 90% seen once. The specimen was PBMCs. Receptor source: a woman between 50 and 59 years old with colorectal cancer. Each CDR3 is given with its conserved first and last residue. D genes are given only for firm matches. Only some rows state a clone size, as once, few, many or a class for expanded clones.

>once|NA|TRBV7-6|TRBJ2-1
TGTGCCAGCAGCTTGAGGGTCTCCTACAATGAGCAGTTCTTC
CASSLRVSYNEQFF
>NA|NA|TRBV28|TRBJ1-5
TGTGCCAGCAGTTCCCATTTGAACCGTCAAAGCAATCAGCCCCAGCATTTT
CASSSHLNRQSNQPQHF
>NA|NA|TRBV27|TRBJ1-5
TGTGCCAGCAGTTTCGGAGGAAGCAATCAGCCCCAGCATTTT
CASSFGGSNQPQHF
>NA|NA|TRBV19|TRBJ2-3
TGTGCCAGTAGTATAGCTGTGAGTAGGGTTGGCACAGATACGCAGTATTTT
CASSIAVSRVGTDTQYF
>NA|NA|TRBV6-1|TRBJ2-7
TGTGCCAGCAGTGAAGGTATTGGAGAAGGGGTCCACGAGCAGTACTTC
CASSEGIGEGVHEQYF
>NA|NA|TRBV5-1|TRBJ2-7
TGCGCCAGCAGCTTGTCGCAGGGGCAGGGCGAGCAGTACTTC
CASSLSQGQGEQYF
>NA|TRBD1|TRBV7-9|TRBJ1-2
TGTGCCAGCAGCTTGTTGGACAGGGGCGATGGCTACACCTTC
CASSLLDRGDGYTF
>NA|NA|TRBV10-3|TRBJ2-3
TGTGCCATCAGTGGGGGCGCTACACGCACAGATACGCAGTATTTT
CAISGGATRTDTQYF
>once|TRBD1|TRBV19|TRBJ2-3
TGTGCCAGTAGTATACTCTCCGGGACAGGGGGTACAGATACGCAGTATTTT
CASSILSGTGGTDTQYF
>NA|TRBD1|TRBV11-2|TRBJ2-2
TGTGCCAGCAGCTTAACAGGGGGCGCGTTCACCGGGGAGCTGTTTTTT
CASSLTGGAFTGELFF
>NA|NA|TRBV19|TRBJ2-2
TGTGCCAGTAGTCCAGGGCCGACCTCGAACACCGGGGAGCTGTTTTTT
CASSPGPTSNTGELFF
>few|TRBD1|TRBV6-5|TRBJ2-1
TGTGCCAGCAGGCTCCGGGACAGGGACGGCAATGAGCAGTTCTTC
CASRLRDRDGNEQFF
>once|TRBD1|TRBV5-6|TRBJ1-2
TGTGCCAGCAGCTGGGGACAGGCTGGTAACTATGGCTACACCTTC
CASSWGQAGNYGYTF
>once|TRBD1|TRBV6-1|TRBJ1-6
TGTGCCAGCAGTGTGACAGGGGCCAATTCACCCCTCCACTTT
CASSVTGANSPLHF
>NA|TRBD1|TRBV18|TRBJ2-7
TGTGCCAGCTCACCACGGGACAGCCCCTACGAGCAGTACTTC
CASSPRDSPYEQYF
>NA|TRBD2|TRBV9|TRBJ2-7
TGTGCCAGCAGCGCCAATGTTCTAGCGGGGGAGCAGTACTTC
CASSANVLAGEQYF
>NA|NA|TRBV27|TRBJ2-7
TGTGCCAGCAGTTCAGGCAGGGTTTACGACGAGCAGTACTTC
CASSSGRVYDEQYF